This TCR beta chain is drawn from a study of blood T cell repertoires in COVID-19. Whole-study context: The United States, Italy and Spain provided the acute and convalescent COVID-19 samples. T cells, B-cell-depleted T cells, or PBMCs supplied cDNA or gDNA.

Per the original data handling: For nucleated cells, counts were estimated from reference gene primer amplification. Assay used: immunoSEQ multiplex PCR; TCRdb lists only in-frame clones, some missing. D and trimming were read from the DNA, whereas the V and J calls and clone size are those reported in that table. Of tens of thousands of clones listed, 88% are singletons. The TCR originated in a human donor in a cohort sampled during active COVID-19. Sequencing was done on a sample of peripheral blood.

CDR3 residues: CASSLAGGKVIAFF. The CDR3 bases are TGTGCCAGCTCACTAGCGGGGGGAAAGGTAATAGCTTTCTTT. The genes are TRBV18 and TRBJ1-1, with D perhaps matching TRBD1 (5 bases). Trimming pared 4 bases from V and 10 bases from J, leaving 19 bases between. CDR3 length: 14 amino acids. Germline CDR1 reads KGHSH; CDR2 reads LQKENI.